Each of the 27 T cell receptor beta chains below was sequenced from the same sample in a study of blood T cell repertoires in COVID-19. Profiled with immunoSEQ multiplex PCR; TCRdb holds only in-frame clones, not every one. The table has under 50,000 clones, 60% to 85% seen once. The material sequenced was peripheral blood. The receptor set was obtained from a man aged 65 to 85 with acute or convalescent COVID-19.

The CDR3 is CASSRGQGNSYEQYF. In DNA form, the CDR3 reads TGTGCCAGCTCGAGAGGGCAGGGGAACTCTTACGAGCAGTACTTC. J is TRBJ2-7 and V is TRBV6-5; D is possibly TRBD1 (6 bases). V was clipped by 8 bases and J by 4 bases, with 21 bases between them. CDR3 size: 15 residues. Germline CDR1 reads MNHEY; CDR2 reads SVGAGI.

This rearrangement joins TRBV27 to TRBJ1-2; D call uncertain. The CDR3 is made up of 16 amino acids. The germline V and J ends were trimmed by 0 bases and 6 bases, with 17 bases remaining between them. Germline loops: CDR1 MNHEY, CDR2 SMNVEV (reference sequence). For the CDR3, the DNA is TGTGCCAGCAGTTTATCGATCGGTCACCATCCCAATGGCTACACCTTC. It specifies CASSLSIGHHPNGYTF.

The rearrangement links TRBV27 to TRBJ2-1; D gene uncertain. The CDR3 is made up of 11 amino acids. The V and J ends lost 5 bases and 3 bases respectively, with 2 bases between them. CDR1 is MNHEY and CDR2 is SMNVEV in the germline V gene (reference sequence). In DNA, the CDR3 is TGTGCCAGCAGTCTCTACAATGAGCAGTTCTTC. Its protein product is CASSLYNEQFF.

The chain combines TRBV7-2 with TRBJ2-5; 8 nucleotides align to TRBD2. With V trimmed by 0 bases and J by 4 bases, 1 base remained unmatched. CDR1 and CDR2 (germline): SGHTA, FQGNSA. This CDR3 spans 14 amino acids. CDR3 loop: CASSLAREVETQYF. As DNA, the CDR3 is TGTGCCAGCAGCTTAGCGCGGGAGGTAGAGACCCAGTACTTC.

This chain uses TRBV19 with TRBJ2-3; D gene uncertain. Per the germline V gene, CDR1 is LNHDA and CDR2 is SQIVND (reference sequence). This CDR3 region has 12 residues. Deletions cut 4 bases from V and 7 bases from J, with 9 bases between. CDR3 nucleotide sequence: TGTGCCAGTAGTACGCTGCAGAATACGCAGTATTTT. Protein product: CASSTLQNTQYF.

V usage is TRBV28 and J usage is TRBJ1-1, with D possibly being TRBD1 (5 bases). V gave up 5 bases and J gave up 10 bases, with 11 bases separating them. This CDR3 has 11 amino acids. Germline V CDR1 and CDR2: MDHEN, SYDVKM. The CDR3 loop is CASSVVGGAFF. For the CDR3, the DNA is TGTGCCAGCAGTGTCGTGGGGGGAGCTTTCTTT.

The chain couples TRBV7-9 to TRBJ2-5, with no clear D. V was shortened by 1 base and J by 0 bases, with 12 bases between the two germline ends. The CDR3 length is 16 residues. Germline V gene sequence: CDR1 SEHNR, CDR2 FQNEAQ (reference sequence). In nucleotides, the CDR3 is TGTGCCAGCAGCTTAGTAGGAGAGGTGGACCAAGAGACCCAGTACTTC. As protein: CASSLVGEVDQETQYF.

V and J are TRBV7-2 and TRBJ1-6; D gene ambiguous. The V gene lost 4 bases and the J gene lost 0 bases, with 13 bases spanning the gap. This CDR3 is 17 amino acids long. Germline V gene data show CDR1 as SGHTA and CDR2 as FQGNSA. CDR3 nucleotides: TGTGCCAGCAGCTCCGGCGGGGTTTACTCCTATAATTCACCCCTCCACTTT. Translation: CASSSGGVYSYNSPLHF.

The gene calls are TRBV7-2 and TRBJ2-1; no clear D. This CDR3 has 13 amino acids. Trimming removed 3 bases at V and 2 bases at J, with 5 bases between. CDR1 and CDR2 from the germline V gene are SGHTA and FQGNSA. The CDR3 sequence is CASSFSTYNEQFF. CDR3 sequence (DNA): TGTGCCAGCAGCTTCTCTACCTACAATGAGCAGTTCTTC.

This clone was counted a few times. The chain has TRBV4-1 and TRBJ2-7, with D hard to call. Germline-derived CDR1 and CDR2 are MGHRA and YSYEKL. V lost 0 bases, J lost 6 bases, and 12 bases lay in between. This CDR3 has 14 amino acids. The CDR3 is CASSQDSPRSEQYF. CDR3 nucleotide sequence: TGCGCCAGCAGCCAAGACAGTCCCAGAAGCGAGCAGTACTTC.

Only a few counts were recorded for this clone. CDR3 nucleotides: TGTGCCAGCAGGGGACAGGGGGCCGCCGGGGAGCTGTTTTTT. Its translation is CASRGQGAAGELFF. V and J are TRBV14 and TRBJ2-2, with 12 positions matching TRBD1. Germline-derived CDR1 and CDR2 are SGHDN and FVKESK. There are 14 residues in the CDR3. V lost 6 bases to trimming and J lost 6 bases; unmatched junction nucleotides: 2. Combining the CDR3 with reference TRBV14 and TRBJ2-2 gives the whole variable domain EAGVTQFPSHSVIEKGQTVTLRCDPISGHDNLYWYRRVMGKEIKFLLHFVKESKQDESGMPNNRFLAERTGGTYSTLKVQPAELEDSGVYFCASRGQGAAGELFFGEGSRLTVL.

The chain couples TRBV28 to TRBJ1-4, with 7 bases identical to TRBD1. Germline values: CDR1 MDHEN, CDR2 SYDVKM. The trim removed 5 bases at V and 1 base at J, leaving 4 bases unmatched. CDR3 length equals 15 residues. The CDR3 here is CASSGRQGTNEKLFF. The CDR3 DNA follows: TGTGCCAGCAGTGGAAGACAGGGAACTAATGAAAAACTGTTTTTT.

This clone showed up just once. The chain employs TRBV7-2 and TRBJ2-1, with 14 bases lining up with TRBD2. Trimming removed 4 bases from V and 10 bases from J; junction bases left unmatched: 3. The CDR3 is 14 residues long. Germline V gene data show CDR1 as SGHTA and CDR2 as FQGNSA. CDR3 region: CASSSGTSGREQFF. For the CDR3, the DNA is TGTGCCAGCAGCTCCGGGACTAGCGGGAGAGAGCAGTTCTTC.

This rearrangement joins TRBV12-5 to TRBJ2-5; D possibly corresponds to TRBD1 (5 bases). This CDR3 is 13 amino acids long. Germline V gene data show CDR1 as LGHNT and CDR2 as FRNRAP. The V end lost 3 bases, the J end lost 4 bases, and 9 bases lay between the germline ends. CDR3 sequence: CASGLQAGETQYF. Written as DNA, the CDR3 is TGTGCTAGTGGTTTACAGGCCGGAGAGACCCAGTACTTC.

The chain joins TRBV9 to TRBJ2-7; 8 nucleotides line up with TRBD1. Looked up from germline, CDR1 is SGDLS and CDR2 is YYNGEE. After removal of 0 bases from V and 6 bases from J, the junction contained 14 bases not matched to a gene. This CDR3 region has 17 residues. The CDR3 reads CASSVEVGAGGPSEQYF. CDR3 nucleotide sequence: TGTGCCAGCAGCGTAGAGGTTGGGGCAGGGGGCCCTTCCGAGCAGTACTTC.

The chain is built from TRBV28 and TRBJ1-2, with TRBD1 matching over 9 bases. Trimming at V came to 4 bases and at J to 6 bases, leaving 9 bases not matched to a gene. The germline CDR1 and CDR2 sequences are MDHEN and SYDVKM. CDR3 size: 15 residues. CDR3 sequence reads: CASSSSTGTGHGYTF. The CDR3 region has the DNA TGTGCCAGCAGTTCAAGTACCGGGACAGGGCATGGCTACACCTTC.

This clone was observed a few times. The chain carries TRBV10-3 and TRBJ1-1; 8 positions agree with TRBD1. CDR1 and CDR2 (germline): ENHRY, SYGVKD. This CDR3 is built from 14 residues. The ends lost 4 bases at V and 8 bases at J; junction bases unmatched: 9. The DNA of the CDR3 is TGTGCCATCAGTGGACAGGGGAACAGGGGAGAAGCTTTCTTT. This encodes CAISGQGNRGEAFF.

The chain employs TRBV18 and TRBJ2-1; a weak D match, TRBD2 (5 bases). V lost 2 bases, J lost 2 bases, and 16 bases lay in between. Germline V CDR1 and CDR2: KGHSH, LQKENI. CDR3 length: 17 amino acids. This CDR3 is CASSPGAQKAAYNEQFF. The CDR3 DNA reads as TGTGCCAGCTCACCAGGAGCCCAAAAAGCGGCCTACAATGAGCAGTTCTTC.

The gene calls are TRBV19 and TRBJ1-5; perhaps TRBD1 as D (5 bases). Germline V CDR1 and CDR2: LNHDA, SQIVND (reference sequence). V lost 6 bases and J 0 bases, leaving 9 bases between the germline ends. CDR3 size: 14 residues. The DNA for the CDR3 is TGTGCCAGTAGGCAGGGAAATAGCAATCAGCCCCAGCATTTT. Translated: CASRQGNSNQPQHF.

The chain employs TRBV27 and TRBJ2-1; 8 positions match TRBD1. Germline CDR1 MNHEY, CDR2 SMNVEV (reference sequence). Trimming removed 5 bases from V and 4 bases from J; junction bases left unmatched: 4. CDR3 size: 14 residues. The CDR3 DNA reads TGTGCCAGCAGTCCGAGACAGGGGTACAATGAGCAGTTCTTC. It encodes CASSPRQGYNEQFF.

The chain uses TRBV7-8 and TRBJ1-4; D unclear. In germline, CDR1 is SGHVS, CDR2 FQNEAQ. The CDR3 has 15 residues. With 5 bases removed from V and 4 bases from J, the gap between germline ends came to 14 bases. CDR3 nucleotides: TGTGCCAGCAGCCCCCTGGGCCAGATTAATGAAAAACTGTTTTTT. Its translation is CASSPLGQINEKLFF.

This clone has more than one count but fewer than ten. This chain links TRBV27 with TRBJ1-2; perhaps TRBD1 as D (5 bases). The germline V gene has CDR1 MNHEY and CDR2 SMNVEV (reference sequence). Between the trimmed V and J ends, which lost 3 bases and 7 bases, there was a span of 12 bases. CDR3 size: 13 residues. The CDR3 DNA follows: TGTGCCAGCAGTTTCCGCGTGGGGGGTGGCTACACCTTC. It codes for CASSFRVGGGYTF.

V and J are TRBV7-2 and TRBJ2-1, with D possibly TRBD2 on 6 matching bases. This CDR3 spans 15 amino acids. The V gene's germline CDR1 is SGHTA and CDR2 FQGNSA. Trimming left V 5 bases short and J 4 bases short, with 15 bases between. The CDR3 sequence: CASSPGGSRYNEQFF. The CDR3 DNA reads TGTGCCAGCAGCCCCGGGGGTAGCCGTTACAATGAGCAGTTCTTC.

The genes are TRBV18 and TRBJ1-2, with TRBD1 matching over 8 bases. Germline V gene sequence: CDR1 KGHSH, CDR2 LQKENI. V shed 3 bases and J 8 bases; nucleotides not matched to a gene: 11. The CDR3 runs 15 residues. The CDR3 DNA sequence: TGTGCCAGCTCACCTCCCGGACAGGGCGAAGGGGGCTACACCTTC. Amino acid sequence: CASSPPGQGEGGYTF.

The rearrangement links TRBV10-3 to TRBJ2-1, with 7 bases matching TRBD2. Germline CDR1 ENHRY, CDR2 SYGVKD. The junction had 8 bases not matched to a gene; V was cut back by 9 bases and J by 3 bases. The CDR3 is 14 amino acids. CDR3 region: CAISGLDNYNEQFF. The DNA of the CDR3 is TGTGCCATTTCCGGACTAGATAACTACAATGAGCAGTTCTTC.

This rearrangement joins TRBV29-1 to TRBJ1-1; D might be TRBD1 (6 bases). Trimming shortened V by 7 bases and J by 0 bases, and 15 bases separated the two germline ends. This CDR3 is 14 amino acids long. Germline lookup yields CDR1 SQVTM and CDR2 ANQGSEA. The CDR3: CSGIHTGLNTEAFF. The CDR3, as DNA: TGCAGCGGCATACATACAGGGCTGAACACTGAAGCTTTCTTT.

J is TRBJ1-4 and V is TRBV7-2; 8 positions match TRBD1. V dropped 6 bases and J dropped 3; count of bases not matched to a gene: 6. Germline-derived CDR1 and CDR2 are SGHTA and FQGNSA. This CDR3 is 15 amino acids long. This CDR3 is CASRLGTGPNEKLFF. CDR3 coding DNA: TGTGCCAGCAGGCTAGGGACAGGCCCTAATGAAAAACTGTTTTTT.